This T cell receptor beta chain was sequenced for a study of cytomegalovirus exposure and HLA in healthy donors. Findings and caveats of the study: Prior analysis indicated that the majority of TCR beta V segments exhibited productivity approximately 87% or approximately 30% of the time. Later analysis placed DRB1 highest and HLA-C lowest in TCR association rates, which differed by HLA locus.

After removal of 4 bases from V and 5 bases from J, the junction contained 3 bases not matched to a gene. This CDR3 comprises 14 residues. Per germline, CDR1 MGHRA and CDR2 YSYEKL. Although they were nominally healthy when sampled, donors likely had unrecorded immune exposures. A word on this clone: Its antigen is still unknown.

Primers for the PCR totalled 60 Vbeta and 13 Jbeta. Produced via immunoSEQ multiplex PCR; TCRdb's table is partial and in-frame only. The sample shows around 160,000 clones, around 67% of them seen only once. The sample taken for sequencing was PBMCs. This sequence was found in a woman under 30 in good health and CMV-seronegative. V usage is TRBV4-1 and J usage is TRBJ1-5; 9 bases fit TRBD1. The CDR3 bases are TGCGCCAGCAGCCCGCGGGACAGGGATCAGCCCCAGCATTTT. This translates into CASSPRDRDQPQHF.